The sequence of this T cell receptor beta chain was determined in a study of response to subunit inactivated influenza vaccine. The V gene's germline CDR1 is LGHNA and CDR2 YNFKEQ. This CDR3 has 13 amino acids. V was cut by 7 bases and J by 4 bases, with 10 bases left in between. MiXCR, run by TCRdb on the RT-PCR reads, gives a single entry per CDR3 protein. The sample shows roughly 700,000 distinct CDR3 sequences, around 14% of them seen only once. Study conclusions and caveats: Only a handful of new T cells, the authors suggested, are recruited with each seasonal influenza vaccination.

About this clonotype: Its antigen is unknown.

The chain joins TRBV4-2 to TRBJ2-2; D gene unclear. The receptor comes from a man aged 50-60 years who received an inactivated influenza vaccine. The sample consisted of PBMCs from blood, taken roughly 15 days before vaccination. The CDR3 nucleotides are TGTGCCAGCAAACCCGGGCCCACCGGGGAGCTGTTTTTT. It is translated as CASKPGPTGELFF.